A selection of T cell receptor beta chains follows, all from one sample in a study of blood T cell repertoires in COVID-19. Only in-frame clones appear in the TCRdb table, and some are missing; sequencing was by immunoSEQ multiplex PCR. The sample consists of about 330,000 clones, approximately 88% of them appearing once. The specimen was peripheral blood. These receptors all come from a man aged 25 to 40 with COVID-19, enrolled during active disease. The CDR3 runs from the conserved cysteine through the conserved F or W. The order of the fields is D gene, clone size, J gene, V gene, CDR3 protein, CDR3 DNA. The D gene is left open where the match is weak. Some rows mark clone size as missing; the rest say once, few, many or name a class of expanded clone.

>-|-|TRBJ1-1|TRBV19
CASSETGMRIGTEAFF
TGTGCCAGTAGTGAAACAGGGATGCGGATAGGCACTGAAGCTTTCTTT
>TRBD2|few|TRBJ2-7|TRBV5-1
CASSPGLEVSEQYF
TGCGCCAGCAGCCCTGGACTAGAGGTCTCCGAGCAGTACTTC
>TRBD1|-|TRBJ2-7|TRBV7-2
CASSLFRDRAEQYF
TGTGCCAGCAGCTTATTCCGGGACAGAGCCGAGCAGTACTTC
>-|-|TRBJ2-2|TRBV5-4
CASSLGGNGELFF
TGTGCCAGCAGTCTGGGGGGTAACGGGGAGCTGTTTTTT
>TRBD1|-|TRBJ1-1|TRBV15
CATSREDRGWTEAFF
TGTGCCACCAGCAGGGAGGACAGGGGATGGACTGAAGCTTTCTTT
>TRBD1|-|TRBJ2-1|TRBV28
CASSMKQGAPAYNEQFF
TGTGCCAGCAGTATGAAACAGGGGGCACCGGCCTACAATGAGCAGTTCTTC
>-|-|TRBJ1-2|TRBV11-2
CASSLVGAVRGYTF
TGTGCCAGCAGCTTAGTTGGGGCAGTTCGGGGCTACACCTTC
>-|-|TRBJ2-4|TRBV5-8
CASSLGTVRGNIQYF
TGTGCCAGCAGCCTAGGGACGGTCAGGGGAAACATTCAGTACTTC
>TRBD2|-|TRBJ2-1|TRBV7-2
CASSSRGGSLNEQFF
TGTGCCAGCAGCTCCCGGGGGGGGTCTTTAAATGAGCAGTTCTTC
>TRBD1|-|TRBJ1-2|TRBV10-3
CAISESQGAVGHTF
TGTGCCATCAGTGAGTCACAGGGGGCGGTTGGCCACACCTTC
>TRBD2|-|TRBJ2-3|TRBV6-2/TRBV6-3
CASSYPPGLAGRTDTQYF
TGTGCCAGCAGTTACCCGCCGGGACTAGCGGGGCGCACAGATACGCAGTATTTT
>TRBD1|-|TRBJ1-3|TRBV6-1
CASSKGQVYRGNTIYF
TGTGCCAGCAGTAAAGGACAGGTCTACCGTGGAAACACCATATATTTT
>-|-|TRBJ1-5|TRBV5-8
CASTYLWGGLASQPQHF
TGTGCCAGCACCTACCTCTGGGGGGGGCTGGCTTCTCAGCCCCAGCATTTT
>-|few|TRBJ1-2|TRBV30
CAWSTGNYGYTF
TGTGCCTGGTCGACAGGAAACTATGGCTACACCTTC
>TRBD2|-|TRBJ2-1|TRBV7-3
CASSSSWTRDGDKFF
TGTGCCAGCAGCTCCTCCTGGACTAGGGACGGGGATAAGTTCTTC
>TRBD1|-|TRBJ2-2|TRBV29-1
CSVRDSSNTGELFF
TGCAGCGTTCGGGACAGTTCGAACACCGGGGAGCTGTTTTTT
>TRBD1|once|TRBJ1-5|TRBV4-1
CASSQVIQGARNQPQHF
TGCGCCAGCAGCCAGGTAATACAGGGGGCCCGGAATCAGCCCCAGCATTTT
>TRBD1|-|TRBJ1-2|TRBV5-4
CASSLGGTGANYGYTF
TGTGCCAGCAGCTTGGGGGGGACAGGGGCTAACTATGGCTACACCTTC
>TRBD1|few|TRBJ2-5|TRBV5-4
CASSTDRGRGETQYF
TGTGCCAGCAGCACGGACAGGGGGCGCGGGGAGACCCAGTACTTC
>TRBD2|-|TRBJ2-5|TRBV5-1
CASSLSGSGGQETQYF
TGCGCCAGCAGCTTATCAGGTAGCGGGGGACAAGAGACCCAGTACTTC
>TRBD1|few|TRBJ1-1|TRBV5-1
CASSPSRDRGPNTEAFF
TGCGCCAGCAGCCCGTCCCGGGACAGGGGACCGAACACTGAAGCTTTCTTT
>TRBD1|-|TRBJ2-6|TRBV18
CASSPNTGTGVGGANVLTF
TGTGCCAGCTCTCCAAACACCGGGACAGGGGTTGGTGGGGCCAACGTCCTGACTTTC
>-|-|TRBJ2-7|TRBV7-9
CASSLKERPRLYEQYF
TGTGCCAGCAGCTTGAAGGAAAGGCCTAGGCTCTACGAGCAGTACTTC
>-|once|TRBJ1-2|TRBV5-1
CASSPQGNPNYGYTF
TGCGCCAGCAGCCCGCAGGGAAATCCTAACTATGGCTACACCTTC
>-|few|TRBJ2-5|TRBV12-3/TRBV12-4
CASSRGRETQYF
TGTGCCAGCAGCAGGGGGAGGGAGACCCAGTACTTC
>-|-|TRBJ1-2|TRBV19
CASSTGGEGNYGYTF
TGTGCCAGTAGTACAGGAGGTGAGGGAAACTATGGCTACACCTTC
>TRBD1|-|TRBJ1-1|TRBV7-9
CASSSPTGVGDEAFF
TGTGCCAGCAGCTCCCCGACAGGGGTGGGGGATGAAGCTTTCTTT
>TRBD1|-|TRBJ1-2|TRBV6-5
CASSPGQGADYGYTF
TGTGCCAGCAGTCCAGGACAGGGGGCGGACTATGGCTACACCTTC
>TRBD1|-|TRBJ1-5|TRBV6-5
CASAAWTGDNQPQHF
TGTGCCAGCGCCGCTTGGACAGGTGACAATCAGCCCCAGCATTTT
>TRBD1|-|TRBJ2-3|TRBV3-1/TRBV3-2
CASSPDWRQGPSTDTQYF
TGTGCCAGCAGCCCCGATTGGCGACAGGGCCCTAGCACAGATACGCAGTATTTT
>-|-|TRBJ1-1|TRBV7-2
CASSLEYFMAGHLNTEAFF
TGTGCCAGCAGCTTAGAATATTTCATGGCGGGGCATCTAAACACTGAAGCTTTCTTT
>-|-|TRBJ2-7|TRBV28
CASSPPQDRPTYEQYF
TGTGCCAGCAGTCCCCCTCAGGACAGACCTACCTACGAGCAGTACTTC
>TRBD1|-|TRBJ1-1|TRBV27
CASRRAQGSDTEAFF
TGTGCCAGCAGACGTGCACAGGGGTCGGACACTGAAGCTTTCTTT
>TRBD1|-|TRBJ2-7|TRBV30
CAWRGTAYEQYF
TGTGCCTGGCGAGGGACAGCGTACGAGCAGTACTTC
>TRBD1|-|TRBJ2-2|TRBV7-9
CASNAGTGHTGELFF
TGTGCCAGTAACGCCGGGACAGGACATACCGGGGAGCTGTTTTTT
>TRBD1|-|TRBJ2-7|TRBV19
CASSSPPGGRNAYEQYF
TGTGCCAGTAGTTCCCCCCCAGGGGGCAGGAATGCCTACGAGCAGTACTTC
>-|-|TRBJ1-4|TRBV19
CASSLQGEKLFF
TGTGCCAGTAGTCTGCAGGGGGAAAAACTGTTTTTT
>-|-|TRBJ2-2|TRBV2
CASGGYLITGELFF
TGTGCCAGCGGGGGGTACTTAATCACCGGGGAGCTGTTTTTT
>-|-|TRBJ2-7|TRBV7-6
CASRRQYEQYF
TGTGCCAGCAGGAGGCAATACGAGCAGTACTTC
>TRBD2|-|TRBJ2-4|TRBV18
CASLSSSGDPAKNIQYF
TGTGCCAGCTTATCCTCAAGCGGGGACCCAGCCAAAAACATTCAGTACTTC
>-|medium-sized|TRBJ1-2|TRBV5-6
CASSFKGRPNYGYTF
TGTGCCAGCAGCTTTAAGGGGCGCCCCAACTATGGCTACACCTTC
>-|-|TRBJ2-6|TRBV7-3
CASSSHEGPGANVLTF
TGTGCCAGCAGCTCCCATGAGGGTCCTGGGGCCAACGTCCTGACTTTC
>TRBD2|-|TRBJ2-6|TRBV7-3
CASSPREGSSGANVLTF
TGTGCCAGCAGCCCCCGGGAGGGCAGCTCTGGGGCCAACGTCCTGACTTTC
>-|-|TRBJ1-5|TRBV2
CASSVRVGGQPQHF
TGTGCCAGCAGTGTGAGGGTGGGGGGTCAGCCCCAGCATTTT
>TRBD1|once|TRBJ2-7|TRBV27
CASSPQRTGRHPPYEQYF
TGTGCCAGCAGTCCCCAGAGGACAGGGCGACATCCACCATACGAGCAGTACTTC
>-|-|TRBJ1-2|TRBV29-1
CSVIGLPPKYGYTF
TGCAGCGTCATAGGACTGCCCCCCAAATATGGCTACACCTTC
>TRBD2|-|TRBJ2-7|TRBV12-3/TRBV12-4
CASSLREGSEQYF
TGTGCCAGCAGTTTAAGGGAGGGAAGCGAGCAGTACTTC
>TRBD2|-|TRBJ2-1|TRBV5-1
CASSLEASGRGEQFF
TGCGCCAGCAGCTTGGAGGCTAGCGGGAGGGGTGAGCAGTTCTTC
>-|-|TRBJ1-4|TRBV12-3/TRBV12-4
CASSFSSEKLFF
TGTGCCAGCAGTTTTAGCTCGGAAAAACTGTTTTTT